These 21 T cell receptor beta chains came from one sample sequenced in a study of human T cells and chemical hapten exposure. One entry per CDR3 protein results from TCRdb running MiXCR on the RACE reads. The table lists some 77,000 distinct CDR3 sequences, 8.5% to 9.5% of them singletons, with about 1.5% in the top ten. The sample's time point: healthy volunteer bleed at 6 weeks. RNA extraction used unfractionated whole blood as the source of total RNA. Sequences were obtained from whole blood. The source is a female donor in good health. Some clones in this sample may be carry-over from other donors' samples.

This clonotype was found many times. This chain connects TRBV27 to TRBJ2-3, with D uncertain. The CDR3 has 13 amino acids. CDR1 is MNHEY, CDR2 SMNVEV, per germline (reference sequence). Trimming took off 1 base at V and 0 bases at J, with 2 bases between the two ends. Here the CDR3 reads CASSLFSTDTQYF. The CDR3 DNA follows: TGTGCCAGCAGTTTATTCAGCACAGATACGCAGTATTTT.

This sequence joins TRBV2 and TRBJ1-6, with 7 bases matching TRBD1. The junction had 3 bases not matched to a gene; V was cut back by 7 bases and J by 0 bases. The CDR3 length is 15 residues. From germline, CDR1 is SNHLY and CDR2 FYNNEI. The DNA for the CDR3 is TGTGCCAGCAAACGGGACAGCTCCTATAATTCACCCCTCCACTTT. Amino acid sequence: CASKRDSSYNSPLHF.

CDR3 loop: CASSLVGGLSFYEQYF. CDR3 in DNA: TGTGCCAGCAGTTTGGTAGGGGGCCTGAGCTTCTACGAGCAGTACTTC. The rearrangement joins TRBV28 to TRBJ2-7; 7 bases map to TRBD1. Germline values: CDR1 MDHEN, CDR2 SYDVKM. V shed 3 bases, J shed 3 bases, and the junction held 11 bases outside the gene matches. This CDR3 contains 16 residues. The full variable domain, rest sourced from reference TRBV28 and TRBJ2-7, is DVKVTQSSRYLVKRTGEKVFLECVQDMDHENMFWYRQDPGLGLRLIYFSYDVKMKEKGDIPEGYSVSREKKERFSLILESASTNQTSMYLCASSLVGGLSFYEQYFGPGTRLTVT.

This clonotype appeared a few times. This chain links TRBV7-8 with TRBJ1-2; D gene ambiguous. Germline CDR1 and CDR2: SGHVS and FQNEAQ. The CDR3 contains 14 residues. V was cut by 4 bases and J by 0 bases, with 9 bases left in between. The CDR3, as DNA: TGTGCCAGCAGCTCGCGGGTTTCTAACTATGGCTACACCTTC. As protein: CASSSRVSNYGYTF.

This sequence joins TRBV5-1 and TRBJ1-6, with TRBD1 matching over 8 bases. The CDR3 is 14 amino acids. J gave up 5 bases and V 7 bases, and 5 bases lay outside the gene matches. The germline CDR1 and CDR2 sequences are SGHRS and YFSETQ. In DNA, the CDR3 is TGCGCCAGCCGGAGGACAGGGAATAATTCACCCCTCCACTTT. As protein: CASRRTGNNSPLHF.

The chain is built from TRBV9 and TRBJ2-3; D uncertain. Germline V gives CDR1 SGDLS, CDR2 YYNGEE. The V gene lost 0 bases and the J gene lost 3 bases, with 8 bases spanning the gap. The CDR3 sequence is 14 residues long. The CDR3 reads CASSVEAATDTQYF. Here the CDR3 DNA reads TGTGCCAGCAGCGTAGAGGCAGCAACAGATACGCAGTATTTT.

This clonotype came up many times. The V gene is TRBV20-1, the J gene TRBJ1-5; a possible D gene is TRBD1 (5 bases). Germline V lookup: CDR1 DFQATT, CDR2 SNEGSKA (reference sequence). This CDR3 spans 14 amino acids. Trimming pared 0 bases from V and 5 bases from J, leaving 11 bases between. CDR3 amino acids: CSARDPAGYQPQHF. The CDR3 DNA reads as TGCAGTGCTAGAGATCCGGCAGGGTATCAGCCCCAGCATTTT.

This clonotype was recorded a few times. A much larger clone sits a single nucleotide away, making a read error possible. V usage is TRBV4-3 and J usage is TRBJ2-7, with TRBD2 identical over 7 bases. The CDR3 spans 17 residues. The junction had 12 bases not matched to a gene; V was cut back by 1 base and J by 3 bases. Looked up from germline, CDR1 is LGHNA and CDR2 is YSLEER. CDR3 region: CASSQGPQRGRGYEQYF. The DNA of the CDR3 is TGCGCCAGCAGCCAAGGCCCACAGCGGGGTAGAGGCTACGAGCAGTACTTC.

This clonotype was detected ten times or more. The V and J genes are TRBV7-2 and TRBJ2-7; D is possibly TRBD2 (6 bases). V lost 1 base to trimming and J lost 4 bases, with 14 bases between them. The CDR3 length is 15 residues. Germline V lookup: CDR1 SGHTA, CDR2 FQGNSA. The chain's CDR3 is CASSLGATGRYEQYF. DNA of the CDR3: TGTGCCAGCAGCTTAGGGGCCACGGGGAGGTACGAGCAGTACTTC.

This clonotype has ten or more counts. The V and J genes are TRBV7-8 and TRBJ2-7; the D is unclear. Trimming left V 0 bases short and J 7 bases short, with 7 bases between. Germline V gives CDR1 SGHVS, CDR2 FQNEAQ. The CDR3 loop spans 12 amino acids. CDR3 region: CASSLAAGEQYF. The DNA of the CDR3 is TGTGCCAGCAGCTTAGCTGCTGGGGAGCAGTACTTC.

In its sample, this clonotype was seen a few times. The chain couples TRBV12-3 or TRBV12-4 to TRBJ2-5; D may correspond to TRBD1 or TRBD2 (5 bases each). The CDR3 runs 16 residues. The germline V and J ends were trimmed by 4 bases and 1 base, with 16 bases remaining between them. CDR3 sequence: CASSSSGAPTQETQYF. CDR3 DNA sequence: TGTGCCAGCAGTTCTTCCGGGGCACCTACCCAAGAGACCCAGTACTTC.

Many counts were recorded for this clonotype. The genes are TRBV20-1 and TRBJ1-5; 10 bases match TRBD1. Trimming at V came to 3 bases and at J to 6 bases, leaving 17 bases not matched to a gene. The V gene's germline CDR1 is DFQATT and CDR2 SNEGSKA (reference sequence). CDR3 size: 18 residues. As DNA, the CDR3 is TGCAGTGCTAGGGACCCCGTCGGGGACAGGGGATCCACTCAGCCCCAGCATTTT. Translated: CSARDPVGDRGSTQPQHF.

The sample holds a few counts of this clonotype. The gene calls are TRBV7-2 and TRBJ2-3; TRBD2 aligns across 8 bases. The CDR3 is 13 residues long. The V gene's germline CDR1 is SGHTA and CDR2 FQGNSA. V dropped 2 bases and J dropped 14; count of bases not matched to a gene: 9. This CDR3 reads CASSLLAGGRSYF. CDR3 in DNA: TGTGCCAGCAGCTTATTGGCGGGGGGCCGGTCGTATTTT.

The table lists this clonotype with many counts. The chain joins TRBV10-3 to TRBJ2-7; no reliable D call. There are 13 residues in the CDR3. CDR1 and CDR2 (germline): ENHRY, SYGVKD. The V end lost 5 bases, the J end lost 0 bases, and 8 bases lay between the germline ends. CDR3 sequence: CAISPLSSYEQYF. CDR3 DNA sequence: TGTGCCATCAGTCCACTCAGCTCCTACGAGCAGTACTTC.

This clonotype was counted only a few times. The chain carries TRBV7-2 and TRBJ1-1, with D possibly matching TRBD1 (6 bases). Trimming took off 5 bases at V and 8 bases at J, with 21 bases between the two ends. CDR3 length: 15 amino acids. CDR1 is SGHTA, CDR2 FQGNSA, per germline. The CDR3 is CASSPGGGGEPEAFF. Here the CDR3 DNA reads TGTGCCAGCAGCCCAGGTGGGGGCGGGGAGCCAGAAGCTTTCTTT.

This clonotype was seen a handful of times. The rearrangement uses TRBV18 and TRBJ2-3, with D possibly matching TRBD1 (5 bases). The CDR3 sequence is 13 residues long. The V and J ends lost 5 bases and 4 bases respectively, with 10 bases between them. CDR1 and CDR2 from the germline V gene are KGHSH and LQKENI. CDR3 coding DNA: TGTGCCAGCTCAATGGGGCATTCAGATACGCAGTATTTT. Translated, it gives CASSMGHSDTQYF.

V gene TRBV28 combines with J gene TRBJ2-3; D is unclear. The CDR3 is 12 amino acids. V dropped 6 bases and J dropped 2 bases, with 6 bases sitting between them. Germline assignment: CDR1 MDHEN and CDR2 SYDVKM. The CDR3 is CASSVDTDTQYF. CDR3 in DNA: TGTGCCAGCAGCGTGGACACAGATACGCAGTATTTT.

V gene TRBV5-1 combines with J gene TRBJ1-1; D is undetermined. Germline CDR1 reads SGHRS; CDR2 reads YFSETQ. Trimming left V 1 base short and J 3 bases short, with 10 bases between. The CDR3 loop spans 14 amino acids. The CDR3 here is CASSLTDFDTEAFF. CDR3 sequence (DNA): TGCGCCAGCAGCTTGACGGATTTTGACACTGAAGCTTTCTTT.

This clonotype was counted only a few times. The rearrangement uses TRBV5-4 and TRBJ1-1; no reliable D call. CDR1 is SGHNT and CDR2 is YYREEE in the germline V gene (reference sequence). The CDR3 runs 13 residues. Trimming removed 3 bases from V and 5 bases from J, with 11 bases in between. The chain's CDR3 is CASSSPGPTEAFF. The CDR3 DNA sequence: TGTGCCAGCAGCTCCCCCGGACCAACTGAAGCTTTCTTT.

The DNA of the CDR3 is TGTGCCAGCAGTGCCTCCTGGGGCGGCACTGAAGCTTTCTTT. It yields the protein CASSASWGGTEAFF. This sequence joins TRBV2 and TRBJ1-1, with D maybe TRBD1 (5 bases). CDR3 size: 14 residues. Looked up from germline, CDR1 is SNHLY and CDR2 is FYNNEI. V dropped 4 bases and J dropped 4 bases, with 13 bases sitting between them.

This clonotype was observed at least ten times. The J gene is TRBJ2-3, the V gene TRBV6-5; TRBD2 agrees at 7 bases. The CDR3 covers 14 residues. Trimming at V came to 5 bases and at J to 0 bases, leaving 2 bases not matched to a gene. The V gene's germline CDR1 is MNHEY and CDR2 SVGAGI. DNA for the CDR3: TGTGCCAGCAGTCGGGGAGGGAGCACAGATACGCAGTATTTT. Encoded protein: CASSRGGSTDTQYF.